These 16 T cell receptor beta chains were sequenced from one sample in a study of T cell repertoires in cytomegalovirus infection. MiXCR, run by TCRdb on the reads, gives a single entry per CDR3 protein. The table has a few hundred thousand distinct CDR3 sequences, 12% to 15% seen once; the top ten hold around 8.7%. Sequenced sample: PBMCs. The receptor set was obtained from a human donor in good health (CMV status not recorded). Some clones in this sample may be carry-over from other donors' samples.

This clonotype was detected a few times. V gene TRBV29-1 combines with J gene TRBJ2-7; a weak D match, TRBD2 (6 bases). Germline-derived CDR1 and CDR2 are SQVTM and ANQGSEA. The CDR3 runs 13 residues. V gave up 7 bases and J gave up 7 bases, with 20 bases separating them. CDR3 loop: CSGGPPAGREQYF. The DNA of the CDR3 is TGCAGCGGCGGACCGCCAGCTGGGAGGGAGCAGTACTTC.

This clonotype was counted a few times. The rearrangement joins TRBV29-1 to TRBJ1-2; D is possibly TRBD1 (5 bases). CDR1 and CDR2 from the germline V gene are SQVTM and ANQGSEA. The CDR3 runs to 11 residues. V lost 3 bases to trimming and J lost 6 bases, with 8 bases between them. The CDR3 nucleotides are TGCAGCGTTGACAGGGTCGATGGCTACACCTTC. It translates to CSVDRVDGYTF.

This clonotype has more than one count but fewer than ten. The rearrangement joins TRBV7-9 to TRBJ2-3; 8 nucleotides agree with TRBD1. Trimming cost V 1 base and J 6 bases; bases outside gene matches: 6. The CDR3 contains 15 residues. CDR1 and CDR2 (germline): SEHNR, FQNEAQ (reference sequence). Written as DNA, the CDR3 is TGTGCCAGCAGCTTAGGGGAGACAGGGGACGATACGCAGTATTTT. Translated: CASSLGETGDDTQYF.

This clonotype was observed many times. J is TRBJ2-1 and V is TRBV20-1, with a tentative D call TRBD1 (6 bases). CDR1 and CDR2 (germline): DFQATT, SNEGSKA (reference sequence). CDR3 length: 17 amino acids. The V gene lost 6 bases and the J gene lost 0 bases, with 21 bases spanning the gap. This chain's CDR3 is CSAPRPRGSSSYNEQFF. CDR3 nucleotides: TGCAGTGCCCCAAGGCCAAGGGGGAGCTCCTCCTACAATGAGCAGTTCTTC.

The sample holds many counts of this clonotype. The V and J genes are TRBV7-2 and TRBJ1-1, with D uncertain. The CDR3 is made up of 11 amino acids. CDR1 and CDR2 from the germline V gene are SGHTA and FQGNSA. Trimming cost V 5 bases and J 3 bases, with 4 bases left between them. CDR3 sequence reads: CASSQDTEAFF. The CDR3 DNA follows: TGTGCCAGCAGCCAGGACACTGAAGCTTTCTTT.

V usage is TRBV10-3 and J usage is TRBJ1-2; D perhaps matches TRBD1 (5 bases). The V end lost 3 bases, the J end lost 4 bases, and 15 bases lay between the germline ends. Germline V gives CDR1 ENHRY, CDR2 SYGVKD. The length of the CDR3 is 15 residues. CDR3 bases: TGTGCCATCAGTGACTCTTTGACAGCGACCTATGGCTACACCTTC. It encodes CAISDSLTATYGYTF.

A few counts support this clonotype. The V call is TRBV6-2 or TRBV6-3, the J call TRBJ2-1, with D possibly being TRBD2 (5 bases). V was clipped by 6 bases and J by 8 bases, with 17 bases between them. This CDR3 spans 14 amino acids. Germline loops: CDR1 MNHEY, CDR2 SVGEGT. CDR3 residues: CASSLTRLTDEQFF. For the CDR3, the DNA is TGTGCCAGCAGCTTAACTAGGCTAACGGATGAGCAGTTCTTC.

In its sample, this clonotype was seen many times. This chain connects TRBV7-2 to TRBJ2-7; 10 bases match TRBD1. V lost 5 bases and J lost 5; bases outside the gene matches: 6. Germline CDR1 is SGHTA and CDR2 is FQGNSA. This CDR3 spans 14 amino acids. CDR3: CASSRQGAQNEQYF. The DNA for the CDR3 is TGTGCCAGCAGCCGACAGGGGGCGCAGAACGAGCAGTACTTC.

This clonotype showed up many times. This chain uses TRBV12-3 or TRBV12-4 with TRBJ2-7; the match to TRBD1 covers 7 bases. This CDR3 is 13 amino acids long. The junction had 5 bases not matched to a gene; V was cut back by 6 bases and J by 3 bases. CDR3 in amino acids: CASSSGQVYEQYF. CDR3 DNA sequence: TGTGCCAGCAGCTCCGGACAGGTCTACGAGCAGTACTTC.

The CDR3 protein is CASSQEISAGQGSPLHF. CDR3 sequence (DNA): TGCGCCAGCAGCCAAGAGATTTCGGCAGGCCAAGGATCACCCCTCCACTTT. The chain employs TRBV4-1 and TRBJ1-6; D is unclear. Per germline, CDR1 MGHRA and CDR2 YSYEKL. There are 17 residues in the CDR3. V was trimmed by 0 bases and J by 10 bases, leaving 19 bases between them.

This clonotype was seen ten or more times. CDR3 sequence: CASSLQLLATTDTQYF. The CDR3 DNA sequence: TGTGCCAGCAGCTTACAACTACTAGCGACTACAGATACGCAGTATTTT. The chain combines TRBV7-2 with TRBJ2-3; 7 positions match TRBD2. CDR3 length equals 16 residues. The V gene end was trimmed by 2 bases and the J gene end by 3 bases; junction bases not matched to a gene: 8. From germline, CDR1 is SGHTA and CDR2 FQGNSA.

In this sample, this clonotype turned up a few times. This chain uses TRBV6-2 or TRBV6-3 with TRBJ2-7, with D perhaps TRBD1 (6 bases). V was cut by 6 bases and J by 2 bases, with 17 bases left in between. Germline-derived CDR1 and CDR2 are MNHEY and SVGEGT. CDR3 length: 15 amino acids. The CDR3 protein is CASRLQGQETYEQYF. The CDR3 DNA is TGTGCCAGCAGGCTACAGGGCCAAGAAACCTACGAGCAGTACTTC.

The V and J genes are TRBV7-6 and TRBJ1-1; D call uncertain. Germline-derived CDR1 and CDR2 are SGHVS and FNYEAQ. V was cut by 2 bases and J by 5 bases, with 9 bases left in between. CDR3 length: 13 amino acids. CDR3 bases: TGTGCCAGCAGCTTATTAGATGAGACTGAAGCTTTCTTT. Amino acid sequence: CASSLLDETEAFF.

This clonotype was seen a few times. The chain links TRBV11-1 to TRBJ2-3; D is unclear. V shed 2 bases and J shed 1 base, with 13 bases lying between them. In germline, CDR1 is SGHAT, CDR2 FQDESV (reference sequence). CDR3 length: 16 residues. CDR3 sequence (DNA): TGTGCCAGCAGCTTATCTGTCCCCGGAGGCACAGATACGCAGTATTTT. Translated: CASSLSVPGGTDTQYF.

The chain employs TRBV29-1 and TRBJ1-1; possible D gene TRBD1, 6 bases. Germline values: CDR1 SQVTM, CDR2 ANQGSEA. V gave up 4 bases and J gave up 6 bases, with 15 bases separating them. This CDR3 region has 13 residues. CDR3 nucleotide sequence: TGCAGCGTTGCAGGGGTAATCAACGCTGAAGCTTTCTTT. It is translated as CSVAGVINAEAFF.

This clonotype was detected only a few times. This sequence joins TRBV29-1 and TRBJ2-5, with 10 bases identical to TRBD2. In germline, CDR1 is SQVTM, CDR2 ANQGSEA. The CDR3 is 14 residues long. After removal of 7 bases from V and 5 bases from J, the junction contained 10 bases not matched to a gene. The CDR3 reads CSAAGAGGIETQYF. Here the CDR3 DNA reads TGCAGCGCCGCAGGAGCGGGGGGGATTGAGACCCAGTACTTC.